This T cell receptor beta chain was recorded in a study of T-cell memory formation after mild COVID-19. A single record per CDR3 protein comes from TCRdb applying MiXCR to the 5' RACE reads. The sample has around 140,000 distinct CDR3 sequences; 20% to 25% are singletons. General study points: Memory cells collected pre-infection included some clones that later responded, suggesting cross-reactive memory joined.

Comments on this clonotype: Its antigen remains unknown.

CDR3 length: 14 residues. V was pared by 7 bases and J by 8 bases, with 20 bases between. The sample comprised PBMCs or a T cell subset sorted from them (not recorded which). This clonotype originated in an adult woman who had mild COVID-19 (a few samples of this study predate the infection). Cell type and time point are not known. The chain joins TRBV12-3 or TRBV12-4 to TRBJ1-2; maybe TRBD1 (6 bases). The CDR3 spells CASMFEGGKRGYTF. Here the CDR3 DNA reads TGTGCCAGCATGTTCGAGGGGGGAAAGAGGGGCTACACCTTC.